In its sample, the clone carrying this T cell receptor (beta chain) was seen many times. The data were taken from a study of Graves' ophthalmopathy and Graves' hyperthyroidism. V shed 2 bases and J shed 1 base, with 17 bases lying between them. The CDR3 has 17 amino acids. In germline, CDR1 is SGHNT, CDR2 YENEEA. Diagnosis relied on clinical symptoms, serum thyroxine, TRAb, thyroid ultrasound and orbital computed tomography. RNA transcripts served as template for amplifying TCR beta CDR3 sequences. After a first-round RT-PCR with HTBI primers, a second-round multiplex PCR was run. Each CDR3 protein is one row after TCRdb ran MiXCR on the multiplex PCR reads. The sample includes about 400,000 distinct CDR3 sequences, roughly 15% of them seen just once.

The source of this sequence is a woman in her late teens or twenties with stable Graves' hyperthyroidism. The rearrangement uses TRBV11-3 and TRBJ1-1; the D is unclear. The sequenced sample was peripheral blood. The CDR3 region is CASSLRMNSRRNTEAFF. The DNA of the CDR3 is TGTGCCAGCAGCTTAAGGATGAACTCCAGAAGGAACACTGAAGCTTTCTTT.